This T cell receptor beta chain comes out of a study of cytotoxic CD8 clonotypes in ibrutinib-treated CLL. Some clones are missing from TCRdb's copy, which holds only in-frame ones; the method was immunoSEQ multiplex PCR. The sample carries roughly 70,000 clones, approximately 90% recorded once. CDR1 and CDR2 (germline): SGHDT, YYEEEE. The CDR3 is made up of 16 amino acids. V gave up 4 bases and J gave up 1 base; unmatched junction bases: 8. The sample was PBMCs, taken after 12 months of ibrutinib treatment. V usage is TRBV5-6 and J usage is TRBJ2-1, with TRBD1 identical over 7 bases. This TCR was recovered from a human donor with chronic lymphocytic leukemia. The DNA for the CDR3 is TGTGCCAGCAGCCTACGACAGGGCGGATCCTACAATGAGCAGTTCTTC. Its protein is CASSLRQGGSYNEQFF. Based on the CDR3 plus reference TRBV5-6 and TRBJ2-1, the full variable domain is DAGVTQSPTHLIKTRGQQVTLRCSPKSGHDTVSWYQQALGQGPQFIFQYYEEEERQRGNFPDRFSGHQFPNYSSELNVNALLLGDSALYLCASSLRQGGSYNEQFFGPGTRLTVL.